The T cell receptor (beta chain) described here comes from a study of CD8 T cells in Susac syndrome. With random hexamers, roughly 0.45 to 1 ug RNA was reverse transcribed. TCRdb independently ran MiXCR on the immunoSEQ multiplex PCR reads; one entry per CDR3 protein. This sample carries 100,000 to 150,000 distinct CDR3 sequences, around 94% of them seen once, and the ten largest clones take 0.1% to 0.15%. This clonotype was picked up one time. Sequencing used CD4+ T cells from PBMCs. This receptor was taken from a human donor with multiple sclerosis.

For the CDR3, the DNA is TGCAGCGTTTGGGGGGGAGGGTCCTACAATGAGCAGTTCTTC. As protein: CSVWGGGSYNEQFF. This chain connects TRBV29-1 to TRBJ2-1; 7 bases are shared with TRBD2. This CDR3 has 14 residues. The germline V gene has CDR1 SQVTM and CDR2 ANQGSEA. V shed 5 bases, J shed 1 base, and the junction held 5 bases outside the gene matches.